This entry lists 2 T cell receptor beta chains sequenced from one sample in a study of cytomegalovirus exposure and HLA in healthy donors (dated by TCRdb to the late 2010s). The library was built by means of the immunoSEQ multiplex PCR assay. The multiplex PCR relied on a mix of 60 forward primers for TCR Vbeta segments and 13 reverse primers for TCR Jbeta segments. Held by TCRdb, this immuneACCESS table contains in-frame sequences only and omits some clones. Under half of the omission traces to an unresolved V gene where checked; the cause of the rest is unknown. This sample holds approximately 33,000 clones; roughly 50% were observed only once. The ten largest clonotypes hold 6.2% of the sample. The sequenced sample was PBMCs. The receptor source for this set is a woman between 35 and 50 years old in good health and CMV-seropositive.

A few counts support this clone. The genes are TRBV15 and TRBJ2-2, with 7 positions matching TRBD2. Germline CDR1 and CDR2: LNHNV and YYDKDF (reference sequence). V gave up 9 bases and J gave up 0 bases; unmatched junction bases: 4. CDR3 length: 14 residues. The CDR3 protein is CATPGGANTGELFF. As DNA, the CDR3 is TGTGCCACTCCTGGGGGGGCGAACACCGGGGAGCTGTTTTTT.

The CDR3 is CASTRQGGNVGYTF. The CDR3 DNA reads as TGTGCCAGTACCCGACAGGGTGGTAATGTTGGCTACACCTTC. V usage is TRBV19 and J usage is TRBJ1-2; 7 nucleotides line up with TRBD1. V lost 7 bases and J lost 7; bases outside the gene matches: 12. The CDR3 is made up of 14 amino acids. In germline, CDR1 is LNHDA, CDR2 SQIVND (reference sequence).